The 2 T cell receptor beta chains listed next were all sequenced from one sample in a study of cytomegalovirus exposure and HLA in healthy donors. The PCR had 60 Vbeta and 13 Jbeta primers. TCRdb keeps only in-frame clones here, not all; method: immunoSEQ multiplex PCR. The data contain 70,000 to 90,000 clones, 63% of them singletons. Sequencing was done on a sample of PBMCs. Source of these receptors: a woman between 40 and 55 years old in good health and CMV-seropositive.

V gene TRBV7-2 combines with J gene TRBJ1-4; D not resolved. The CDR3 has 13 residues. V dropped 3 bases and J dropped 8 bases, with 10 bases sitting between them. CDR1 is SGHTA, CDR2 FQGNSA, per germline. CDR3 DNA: TGTGCCAGCAGCTTTGAACGGTACGAAAAACTGTTTTTT. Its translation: CASSFERYEKLFF.

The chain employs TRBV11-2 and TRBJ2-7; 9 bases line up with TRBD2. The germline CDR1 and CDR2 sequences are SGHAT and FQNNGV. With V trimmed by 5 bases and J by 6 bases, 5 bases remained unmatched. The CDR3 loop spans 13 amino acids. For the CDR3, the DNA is TGTGCCAGCAGCAAGGGACTAGCCAGCGAGCAGTACTTC. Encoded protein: CASSKGLASEQYF.